This passage covers 2 T cell receptor beta chains from one sample sequenced in a study of cytomegalovirus exposure and HLA in healthy donors. Vbeta (60) and Jbeta (13) primers were used in the PCR. TCRdb's copy holds only in-frame clones and misses some; the assay was immunoSEQ multiplex PCR. This sample yields some 240,000 clones, of which about nine tenths are seen a single time; approximately 1.5% belongs to the top ten. Sequenced input: PBMCs. The receptors shown here come from a girl aged 2 to 10 in good health and CMV-seronegative.

The chain recombines TRBV28 with TRBJ1-2; 7 nucleotides align to TRBD1. V was clipped by 7 bases and J by 5 bases; unmatched bases: 10. Germline CDR1 is MDHEN and CDR2 is SYDVKM. The CDR3 is made up of 14 amino acids. CDR3 protein: CASITGAGGYGYTF. CDR3 coding DNA: TGTGCCAGCATAACAGGGGCGGGGGGATATGGCTACACCTTC.

Comment on this clone: The junction shows a germline mismatch at one end, possibly a read error. The chain combines TRBV5-4 with TRBJ1-1; D perhaps matches TRBD1 (5 bases). This CDR3 comprises 14 residues. CDR1 and CDR2 (germline): SGHNT, YYREEE (reference sequence). The CDR3 nucleotides are TGTGCCAGCGGCTTGGACATATCGAACACTGAAGCTTTCTTT. It translates to CASGLDISNTEAFF.